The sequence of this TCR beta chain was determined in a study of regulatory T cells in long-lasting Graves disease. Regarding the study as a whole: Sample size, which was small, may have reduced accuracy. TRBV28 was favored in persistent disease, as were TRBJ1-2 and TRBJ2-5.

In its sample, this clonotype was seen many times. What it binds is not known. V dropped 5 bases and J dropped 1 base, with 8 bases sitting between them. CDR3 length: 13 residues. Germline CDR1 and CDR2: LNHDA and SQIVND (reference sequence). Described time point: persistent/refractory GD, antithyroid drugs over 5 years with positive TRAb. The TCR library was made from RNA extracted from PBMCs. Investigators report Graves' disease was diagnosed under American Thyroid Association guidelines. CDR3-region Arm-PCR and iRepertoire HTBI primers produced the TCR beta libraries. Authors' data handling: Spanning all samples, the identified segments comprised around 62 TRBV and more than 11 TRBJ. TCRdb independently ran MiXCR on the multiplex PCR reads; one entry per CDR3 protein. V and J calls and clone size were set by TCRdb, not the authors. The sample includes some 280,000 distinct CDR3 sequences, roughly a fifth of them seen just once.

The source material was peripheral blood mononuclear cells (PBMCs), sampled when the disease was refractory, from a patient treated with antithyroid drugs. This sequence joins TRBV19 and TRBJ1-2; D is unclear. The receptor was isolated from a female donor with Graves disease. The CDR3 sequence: CASSQTINYGYTF. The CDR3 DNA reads TGTGCCAGTAGTCAGACGATTAACTATGGCTACACCTTC.